This T cell receptor beta chain is drawn from a study of T-cell memory formation after mild COVID-19. Losses at the gene ends were 5 bases for V and 3 bases for J; bases not matched to a gene: 1. This CDR3 has 13 amino acids. Germline assignment: CDR1 DFQATT and CDR2 SNEGSKA (reference sequence). Constant-segment primers and 5'RACE yielded cDNA libraries for TCR alpha and TCR beta, each carrying sample barcodes and UMIs. TCRdb re-analysed the 5' RACE reads in MiXCR, keeping a single row per CDR3 protein. The table records 180,000 or so distinct CDR3 sequences, around a tenth of them present only once. This clonotype showed up many times.

Material: PBMCs or a T cell subset sorted from them (not recorded which). V gene TRBV20-1 combines with J gene TRBJ2-5, with 12 bases lining up with TRBD2. The sequence was collected from a man aged 18-30 years who had mild COVID-19 (a few samples of this study predate the infection). Cell type and time point are not known. The CDR3 nucleotides are TGCAGTGCTTGGACTAGCGGGGAAGAGACCCAGTACTTC. Translating gives CSAWTSGEETQYF.